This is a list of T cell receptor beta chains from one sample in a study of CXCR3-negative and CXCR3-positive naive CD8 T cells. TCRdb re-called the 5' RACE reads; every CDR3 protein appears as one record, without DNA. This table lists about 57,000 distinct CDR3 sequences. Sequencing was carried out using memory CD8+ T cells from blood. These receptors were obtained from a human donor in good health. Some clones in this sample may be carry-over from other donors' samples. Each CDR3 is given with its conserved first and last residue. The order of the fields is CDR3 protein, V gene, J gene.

cdr3_aa: CASSPDPASGSDTQYF
v_call: TRBV4-3
j_call: TRBJ2-3

cdr3_aa: CSAISSGGADRTDTQYF
v_call: TRBV20-1
j_call: TRBJ2-3

cdr3_aa: CATSYRQGAGQPQHF
v_call: TRBV15
j_call: TRBJ1-5

cdr3_aa: CSASRGGETQYF
v_call: TRBV20-1
j_call: TRBJ2-5

cdr3_aa: CASSPSLGQHTDTQYF
v_call: TRBV27
j_call: TRBJ2-3

cdr3_aa: CASSYAGTGANVLTF
v_call: TRBV6-6
j_call: TRBJ2-6

cdr3_aa: CASSQTAYVYQETQYF
v_call: TRBV3-1
j_call: TRBJ2-5

cdr3_aa: CAISQGESNQPQHF
v_call: TRBV10-3
j_call: TRBJ1-5

cdr3_aa: CSAERGTSFVDEQFF
v_call: TRBV29-1
j_call: TRBJ2-1

cdr3_aa: CASSHSRDTGELFF
v_call: TRBV14
j_call: TRBJ2-2

cdr3_aa: CASSSTSLEINEQFF
v_call: TRBV7-6
j_call: TRBJ2-1

cdr3_aa: CSVEGEGVFSSYNEQFF
v_call: TRBV29-1
j_call: TRBJ2-1

cdr3_aa: CASSSMGGNTEAFF
v_call: TRBV13
j_call: TRBJ1-1

cdr3_aa: CASSPGQGFDEQFF
v_call: TRBV6-1
j_call: TRBJ2-1

cdr3_aa: CAVSKPRGYTF
v_call: TRBV7-9
j_call: TRBJ1-2

cdr3_aa: CAISDGAGEYNEQFF
v_call: TRBV10-3
j_call: TRBJ2-1

cdr3_aa: CASSGGVRGPSNEQFF
v_call: TRBV9
j_call: TRBJ2-1

cdr3_aa: CASSFGTSKYF
v_call: TRBV28
j_call: TRBJ2-3

cdr3_aa: CASSEGSYEQYF
v_call: TRBV12-3/TRBV12-4
j_call: TRBJ2-7

cdr3_aa: CASSDGSEEYNEQFF
v_call: TRBV6-2/TRBV6-3
j_call: TRBJ2-1

cdr3_aa: CSAYLLGEQYF
v_call: TRBV20-1
j_call: TRBJ2-7

cdr3_aa: CASSHALDDYEQYF
v_call: TRBV4-3
j_call: TRBJ2-7

cdr3_aa: CASTLWTGGGTEAFF
v_call: TRBV19
j_call: TRBJ1-1

cdr3_aa: CSVEGQVTDTQYF
v_call: TRBV29-1
j_call: TRBJ2-3

cdr3_aa: CASLIWGEETQYF
v_call: TRBV12-3/TRBV12-4
j_call: TRBJ2-5

cdr3_aa: CALDDWGVYNEQFF
v_call: TRBV30
j_call: TRBJ2-1

cdr3_aa: CASSKGDSFYEQYF
v_call: TRBV18
j_call: TRBJ2-7

cdr3_aa: CASSQFGTAEKLFF
v_call: TRBV4-1
j_call: TRBJ1-4

cdr3_aa: CASTQGFSGSYEQYF
v_call: TRBV7-2
j_call: TRBJ2-7

cdr3_aa: CASSSQGSYNEQFF
v_call: TRBV7-9
j_call: TRBJ2-1

cdr3_aa: CASSLSGNNQPQHF
v_call: TRBV28
j_call: TRBJ1-5

cdr3_aa: CASSLTSGGDTGELFF
v_call: TRBV7-3
j_call: TRBJ2-2

cdr3_aa: CASRPGQGGSPLHF
v_call: TRBV4-1
j_call: TRBJ1-6

cdr3_aa: CASSAPPGSFTDTQYF
v_call: TRBV9
j_call: TRBJ2-3

cdr3_aa: CASSPGQFFYEQYF
v_call: TRBV19
j_call: TRBJ2-7

cdr3_aa: CASSLLVNTEAFF
v_call: TRBV7-8
j_call: TRBJ1-1

cdr3_aa: CSVGTSTRTDTQYF
v_call: TRBV29-1
j_call: TRBJ2-3

cdr3_aa: CAISSKENTEAFF
v_call: TRBV10-3
j_call: TRBJ1-1

cdr3_aa: CANKRGGTRTEYEQYF
v_call: TRBV6-6
j_call: TRBJ2-7

cdr3_aa: CSVHPSAPPLADTQYF
v_call: TRBV29-1
j_call: TRBJ2-3

cdr3_aa: CASSLGESTYEQYF
v_call: TRBV12-3/TRBV12-4
j_call: TRBJ2-7